A selection of T cell receptor beta chains follows, all from one sample in a study of spatial heterogeneity in lung cancer. From the 5' RACE reads, TCRdb called clonotypes with MiXCR, one entry per CDR3 protein. This table holds about 100,000 distinct CDR3 sequences, approximately 4.4% found once. Material: lung tumor tissue, obtained at surgery. The receptors shown here come from a male donor with early-stage non-small cell lung cancer. Both conserved end residues are part of each CDR3. A D gene is named only where the DNA matches it firmly. Clone size, where shown, is once, few, many, or a class for clones that have expanded.

clone_size: many
j_call: TRBJ1-2
v_call: TRBV20-1
d_call: .
cdr3_aa: CSARLGPNYGYTF
cdr3_nt: TGCAGTGCTAGGTTGGGTCCCAACTATGGCTACACCTTC

clone_size: many
j_call: TRBJ2-1
v_call: TRBV19
d_call: .
cdr3_aa: CASSIGRGLRNEQFF
cdr3_nt: TGTGCCAGTAGTATCGGGCGGGGACTGAGAAATGAGCAGTTCTTC

clone_size: few
j_call: TRBJ2-1
v_call: TRBV27
d_call: TRBD1
cdr3_aa: CASSRTGTGGSWGYNEQFF
cdr3_nt: TGTGCCAGCAGTCGAACCGGGACAGGGGGCTCTTGGGGCTACAATGAGCAGTTCTTC

clone_size: many
j_call: TRBJ2-3
v_call: TRBV7-9
d_call: .
cdr3_aa: CASGASRQDTQYF
cdr3_nt: TGTGCCAGCGGAGCTTCACGACAAGATACGCAGTATTTT

clone_size: many
j_call: TRBJ1-5
v_call: TRBV5-1
d_call: TRBD1
cdr3_aa: CASAPSTGNSQPQHF
cdr3_nt: TGCGCCAGTGCCCCGTCGACAGGGAACAGTCAGCCCCAGCATTTT

clone_size: .
j_call: TRBJ2-1
v_call: TRBV12-3/TRBV12-4
d_call: .
cdr3_aa: CASGRLGQNEQFF
cdr3_nt: TGTGCCAGCGGGAGGCTCGGGCAAAATGAGCAGTTCTTC

clone_size: .
j_call: TRBJ2-4
v_call: TRBV6-1
d_call: .
cdr3_aa: CASSHRPLAKNIQYF
cdr3_nt: TGTGCCAGCAGTCACCGACCCTTAGCCAAAAACATTCAGTACTTC

clone_size: .
j_call: TRBJ1-3
v_call: TRBV11-2
d_call: .
cdr3_aa: CASSFPRRISGNTIYF
cdr3_nt: TGTGCCAGCAGCTTTCCCCGACGGATCTCTGGAAACACCATATATTTT

clone_size: many
j_call: TRBJ2-5
v_call: TRBV10-3
d_call: .
cdr3_aa: CAISDGMKETQYF
cdr3_nt: TGTGCCATCAGTGATGGGATGAAAGAGACCCAGTACTTC

clone_size: few
j_call: TRBJ1-1
v_call: TRBV12-3/TRBV12-4
d_call: TRBD1
cdr3_aa: CASSRIWDRGSLPEAFF
cdr3_nt: TGTGCCAGCAGCCGAATCTGGGACAGGGGTTCTTTGCCTGAAGCTTTCTTT

clone_size: many
j_call: TRBJ2-3
v_call: TRBV20-1
d_call: .
cdr3_aa: CSARFTDRSTQYF
cdr3_nt: TGCAGTGCTAGATTTACAGACCGGAGTACGCAGTATTTT

clone_size: few
j_call: TRBJ2-1
v_call: TRBV3-1
d_call: .
cdr3_aa: CASSQGTVSYNEQFF
cdr3_nt: TGTGCCAGCAGCCAGGGGACGGTCTCCTACAATGAGCAGTTCTTC

clone_size: medium-sized
j_call: TRBJ1-5
v_call: TRBV3-1
d_call: .
cdr3_aa: CASSQDFGGGQPQHF
cdr3_nt: TGTGCCAGCAGCCAAGATTTTGGGGGCGGACAGCCCCAGCATTTT

clone_size: many
j_call: TRBJ2-1
v_call: TRBV7-9
d_call: .
cdr3_aa: CASSLYYNEQFF
cdr3_nt: TGTGCCAGCAGCTTATATTACAATGAGCAGTTCTTC

clone_size: many
j_call: TRBJ2-1
v_call: TRBV6-1
d_call: .
cdr3_aa: CASSEGWGTAGIGYSRKFF
cdr3_nt: TGTGCCAGCAGTGAAGGATGGGGAACCGCCGGGATCGGGTATTCCCGAAAGTTCTTC

clone_size: few
j_call: TRBJ2-5
v_call: TRBV28
d_call: TRBD2
cdr3_aa: CASSLTAREGETQYF
cdr3_nt: TGTGCCAGCAGTTTAACTGCGCGGGAGGGAGAGACCCAGTACTTC

clone_size: many
j_call: TRBJ1-2
v_call: TRBV28
d_call: .
cdr3_aa: CASSVGIFGYGYTF
cdr3_nt: TGTGCCAGCAGTGTCGGGATTTTTGGGTATGGCTACACCTTC

clone_size: many
j_call: TRBJ2-1
v_call: TRBV19
d_call: TRBD2
cdr3_aa: CASSITSGSVYNEQFF
cdr3_nt: TGTGCCAGTAGTATAACTAGCGGGAGTGTTTACAATGAGCAGTTCTTC

clone_size: few
j_call: TRBJ2-5
v_call: TRBV7-9
d_call: .
cdr3_aa: CASSSSGTKGVKTQYF
cdr3_nt: TGTGCCAGCAGCTCCTCCGGGACAAAAGGTGTGAAGACCCAGTACTTC

clone_size: many
j_call: TRBJ2-7
v_call: TRBV6-5
d_call: TRBD2
cdr3_aa: CASRSGELAGSYEQYF
cdr3_nt: TGTGCCAGCAGGAGTGGGGAACTAGCGGGTTCCTACGAGCAGTACTTC

clone_size: many
j_call: TRBJ2-1
v_call: TRBV9
d_call: TRBD2
cdr3_aa: CASSVVPTGGLNEQFF
cdr3_nt: TGTGCCAGCAGCGTAGTCCCGACGGGAGGGTTAAATGAGCAGTTCTTC

clone_size: many
j_call: TRBJ1-4
v_call: TRBV20-1
d_call: .
cdr3_aa: CSARELGKLFF
cdr3_nt: TGCAGTGCTAGAGAATTGGGAAAACTGTTTTTT

clone_size: many
j_call: TRBJ2-5
v_call: TRBV11-2
d_call: TRBD2
cdr3_aa: CASSGFTSGMREETQYF
cdr3_nt: TGTGCCAGCAGCGGGTTTACTAGCGGGATGAGGGAAGAGACCCAGTACTTC

clone_size: many
j_call: TRBJ1-4
v_call: TRBV7-9
d_call: .
cdr3_aa: CASSFPTGSSEKLFF
cdr3_nt: TGTGCCAGCAGCTTTCCAACAGGGTCGAGTGAAAAACTGTTTTTT

clone_size: .
j_call: TRBJ2-3
v_call: TRBV12-3/TRBV12-4
d_call: TRBD2
cdr3_aa: CASSSSGSGGDTQYF
cdr3_nt: TGTGCCAGCAGTTCGAGCGGGAGTGGAGGAGATACGCAGTATTTT

clone_size: .
j_call: TRBJ2-4
v_call: TRBV19
d_call: TRBD2
cdr3_aa: CASKDSGRPGDKNIQYF
cdr3_nt: TGTGCCAGTAAGGATAGCGGGAGGCCGGGGGACAAAAACATTCAGTACTTC

clone_size: many
j_call: TRBJ2-7
v_call: TRBV7-9
d_call: .
cdr3_aa: CASSARTPDHEQYF
cdr3_nt: TGTGCCAGCAGCGCCCGAACCCCTGACCACGAGCAGTACTTC

clone_size: many
j_call: TRBJ2-2
v_call: TRBV5-4
d_call: TRBD2
cdr3_aa: CASKTSGNTGELFF
cdr3_nt: TGTGCCAGCAAGACTAGCGGGAACACCGGGGAGCTGTTTTTT